These 19 T cell receptor beta chains came from one sample sequenced in a study of response to subunit inactivated influenza vaccine. In TCRdb, the RT-PCR reads were re-called with MiXCR into one record per CDR3 protein. This sample has about 650,000 distinct CDR3 sequences, with around 15% found just once. Source: PBMCs from blood, taken 14 to 15 days before vaccination. The receptors come from a man aged 50 to 59 who received an inactivated influenza vaccine.

This chain uses TRBV20-1 with TRBJ2-1, with 8 bases fitting TRBD2. With 0 bases clipped from V and 10 bases from J, the junction kept 8 bases outside the gene matches. The CDR3 runs to 14 residues. CDR1 DFQATT and CDR2 SNEGSKA come from the germline V gene (reference sequence). The CDR3 DNA follows: TGCAGTGCTAGAGATCTTGCGGGGGGCCAGGAGCAGTTCTTC. Its translation is CSARDLAGGQEQFF.

This clonotype was recorded a few times. V and J are TRBV12-3 or TRBV12-4 and TRBJ2-5; D ambiguous. V shed 5 bases and J shed 11 bases, with 12 bases lying between them. The CDR3 sequence is 11 residues long. The CDR3 loop is CASSTSQAQYF. For the CDR3, the DNA is TGTGCCAGCAGTACCTCGCAGGCACAGTACTTC.

This clonotype was seen at least ten times. This chain connects TRBV5-1 to TRBJ2-1; 11 positions match TRBD2. V shed 3 bases and J 16 bases; nucleotides not matched to a gene: 12. Germline values: CDR1 SGHRS, CDR2 YFSETQ. This CDR3 spans 14 amino acids. CDR3 residues: CASSSAGTSGRSFF. The CDR3 bases are TGCGCCAGCAGCTCAGCCGGGACTAGCGGCCGGAGTTTCTTC.

This clonotype showed up many times. The rearrangement uses TRBV4-1 and TRBJ1-1; D ambiguous. With 3 bases removed from V and 7 bases from J, the gap between germline ends came to 12 bases. CDR1 and CDR2 (germline): MGHRA, YSYEKL. The CDR3 length is 13 residues. CDR3 residues: CASSHVGNFEAFF. CDR3 DNA: TGCGCCAGCAGCCATGTGGGGAATTTTGAAGCTTTCTTT.

In its sample, this clonotype was seen a few times. This chain connects TRBV20-1 to TRBJ1-2; D remains ambiguous. This CDR3 is 14 amino acids long. Germline loops: CDR1 DFQATT, CDR2 SNEGSKA (reference sequence). Deletions cut 3 bases from V and 4 bases from J, with 15 bases between. This CDR3 reads CSASIGGESYGYTF. CDR3 DNA: TGCAGTGCTAGTATCGGCGGGGAAAGCTATGGCTACACCTTC.

This clonotype was detected only a few times. This rearrangement joins TRBV5-1 to TRBJ2-3, with 7 bases fitting TRBD1. Trimming took 5 bases from V and 0 from J; bases not matched to a gene: 9. CDR3 length: 16 residues. Germline loops: CDR1 SGHRS, CDR2 YFSETQ. CDR3 sequence reads: CASRRAGTESTDTQYF. For the CDR3, the DNA is TGCGCCAGCAGGCGCGCCGGGACAGAGAGCACAGATACGCAGTATTTT. Variable domain in full (rest from reference TRBV5-1 and TRBJ2-3): KAGVTQTPRYLIKTRGQQVTLSCSPISGHRSVSWYQQTPGQGLQFLFEYFSETQRNKGNFPGRFSGRQFSNSRSEMNVSTLELGDSALYLCASRRAGTESTDTQYFGPGTRLTVL.

This clonotype was found a few times. This CDR3 is CASSQVGDLTNTIYF. The CDR3 coding sequence is TGTGCCAGCAGCCAAGTCGGGGATCTCACGAACACCATATATTTT. The chain uses TRBV4-2 and TRBJ1-3, with D uncertain. This CDR3 has 15 amino acids. V dropped 1 base and J dropped 7 bases, with 14 bases sitting between them. Per germline, CDR1 LGHNA and CDR2 YNFKEQ.

The chain uses TRBV7-9 and TRBJ2-2, with D tentatively TRBD1 or TRBD2 (5 bases each). Germline V gene data show CDR1 as SEHNR and CDR2 as FQNEAQ (reference sequence). The CDR3 sequence is 17 residues long. Trimming removed 4 bases from V and 2 bases from J, with 17 bases in between. CDR3 protein: CASSSPPWGSNTGELFF. The CDR3 coding sequence is TGTGCCAGCAGCTCCCCCCCGTGGGGGAGCAACACCGGGGAGCTGTTTTTT.

This clonotype appeared a few times. The rearrangement uses TRBV20-1 and TRBJ2-2; D call uncertain. CDR3 size: 15 residues. Germline CDR1 DFQATT, CDR2 SNEGSKA (reference sequence). The V end lost 0 bases, the J end lost 4 bases, and 12 bases lay between the germline ends. DNA for the CDR3: TGCAGTGCTAGAGAAGGGCAGGCCAGCACCGGGGAGCTGTTTTTT. This encodes CSAREGQASTGELFF.

This clonotype has at least ten counts. The chain has TRBV7-2 and TRBJ2-7, with TRBD2 matching 8 bases. From germline, CDR1 is SGHTA and CDR2 FQGNSA. V lost 3 bases to trimming and J lost 1 base; unmatched junction nucleotides: 2. The CDR3 extends over 14 amino acids. The CDR3 DNA is TGTGCCAGCAGCTTCGTAGCGGGATCCTACGAGCAGTACTTC. It codes for CASSFVAGSYEQYF.

J is TRBJ2-1 and V is TRBV24-1, with TRBD1 matching over 10 bases. Trimming cost V 3 bases and J 8 bases; bases outside gene matches: 6. The V gene's germline CDR1 is KGHDR and CDR2 SFDVKD. The CDR3 spans 15 residues. The CDR3 region has the DNA TGTGCCACCAGTGATCCCCGGACAGGGGGGTATGAGCAGTTCTTC. This translates into CATSDPRTGGYEQFF.

The chain uses TRBV19 and TRBJ2-4; D gene unclear. Germline lookup yields CDR1 LNHDA and CDR2 SQIVND (reference sequence). Trimming removed 3 bases at V and 0 bases at J, with 15 bases between. CDR3 length: 17 amino acids. The DNA of the CDR3 is TGTGCCAGTAGTATTAAGGGATTTTCGAAAGCCAAAAACATTCAGTACTTC. It specifies CASSIKGFSKAKNIQYF.

This clonotype was recorded at least ten times. The V gene is TRBV6-1, the J gene TRBJ1-1, with no clear D. The length of the CDR3 is 15 residues. Per the germline V gene, CDR1 is MNHNS and CDR2 is SASEGT. The V end lost 7 bases, the J end lost 5 bases, and 20 bases lay between the germline ends. In nucleotides, the CDR3 is TGTGCCAGCAACCCGTCCCCGGGATCAGGAACTGAAGCTTTCTTT. Amino acids: CASNPSPGSGTEAFF.

The CDR3 sequence is CASSQWMSTLTDTQYF. The CDR3 coding sequence is TGTGCCAGCAGCCAATGGATGAGCACTCTCACAGATACGCAGTATTTT. The gene calls are TRBV14 and TRBJ2-3; no firm D call. Germline V gene lookup returns CDR1 SGHDN and CDR2 FVKESK. With 2 bases removed from V and 2 bases from J, the gap between germline ends came to 14 bases. The CDR3 extends over 16 amino acids. The full variable domain, its missing parts supplied by reference TRBV14 and TRBJ2-3, is EAGVTQFPSHSVIEKGQTVTLRCDPISGHDNLYWYRRVMGKEIKFLLHFVKESKQDESGMPNNRFLAERTGGTYSTLKVQPAELEDSGVYFCASSQWMSTLTDTQYFGPGTRLTVL.

This clonotype was counted only a few times. The chain has TRBV9 and TRBJ2-1; TRBD2 agrees at 9 bases. Per the germline V gene, CDR1 is SGDLS and CDR2 is YYNGEE. This CDR3 has 16 residues. V shed 0 bases, J shed 4 bases, and the junction held 5 bases outside the gene matches. CDR3: CASSVASGNSYNEQFF. Written as DNA, the CDR3 is TGTGCCAGCAGCGTAGCTAGCGGGAATTCTTACAATGAGCAGTTCTTC.

The CDR3 DNA reads TGTGCCAGCAGCTCCCCCGGGAGGACAGGGACCGAGCAGTACTTC. This sequence encodes CASSSPGRTGTEQYF. The chain recombines TRBV7-9 with TRBJ2-7, with D tentatively TRBD1 (8 bases). This CDR3 spans 15 amino acids. Germline V gene lookup returns CDR1 SEHNR and CDR2 FQNEAQ (reference sequence). V was shortened by 4 bases and J by 6 bases, with 19 bases between the two germline ends. Supplemented by reference TRBV7-9 and TRBJ2-7, the full variable domain reads DTGVSQNPRHKITKRGQNVTFRCDPISEHNRLYWYRQTLGQGPEFLTYFQNEAQLEKSRLLSDRFSAERPKGSFSTLEIQRTEQGDSAMYLCASSSPGRTGTEQYFGPGTRLTVT.

This clonotype occurred a few times. The genes are TRBV20-1 and TRBJ2-7, with D possibly matching TRBD2 (5 bases). V lost 4 bases, J lost 1 base, and 11 bases lay in between. Germline CDR1 is DFQATT and CDR2 is SNEGSKA (reference sequence). The CDR3 contains 13 residues. The CDR3 spells CSATSGGSYEQYF. In nucleotides, the CDR3 is TGCAGTGCTACGAGCGGCGGTTCCTACGAGCAGTACTTC.

The rearrangement links TRBV20-1 to TRBJ2-3; no clear D. Trimming took 2 bases from V and 5 from J, leaving 11 bases between them. The germline CDR1 and CDR2 sequences are DFQATT and SNEGSKA (reference sequence). The CDR3 runs to 13 residues. CDR3 DNA sequence: TGCAGTGCTAGAATCCTCTTTCTAGATACGCAGTATTTT. Protein: CSARILFLDTQYF.

This clonotype showed up just a few times. This chain uses TRBV5-6 with TRBJ1-2; 7 bases line up with TRBD1. CDR3 length: 13 amino acids. V lost 4 bases and J lost 4; bases outside the gene matches: 4. Germline CDR1 is SGHDT and CDR2 is YYEEEE. The CDR3 nucleotides are TGTGCCAGCAGCCCCCGGGACAGCTATGGCTACACCTTC. Its protein product is CASSPRDSYGYTF.